These T cell receptor beta chains were read from a single sample in a study of T cell responses to AZD1222 COVID-19 vaccine. This table comes from immunoSEQ multiplex PCR, and its TCRdb copy is limited to in-frame clones, with some not included. The sample shows about 72,000 clones, around 90% of them seen only once. Sequencing used peripheral blood, obtained on day 0 of AZD1222 vaccination. Source of these receptors: an adult in good health. The CDR3 runs from the conserved cysteine through the conserved F or W. Fields, in order: CDR3 length, J gene, D gene, V gene, clone size, CDR3 protein, CDR3 DNA. The D gene is left open where the match is weak. Expanded clones get a size class; other rows say once, few or many, or leave the size out.

len: 14
j_gene: TRBJ1-5
d_gene: -
v_gene: TRBV28
abundance: -
CDR3aa: CASSTPSVDQPQHF
CDR3nt: TGTGCCAGCAGTACCCCGTCGGTCGATCAGCCCCAGCATTTT

len: 12
j_gene: TRBJ1-2
d_gene: -
v_gene: TRBV28
abundance: -
CDR3aa: CASTRATYGYTF
CDR3nt: TGTGCCAGCACCAGGGCGACTTATGGCTACACCTTC

len: 14
j_gene: TRBJ1-5
d_gene: -
v_gene: TRBV3-1/TRBV3-2
abundance: -
CDR3aa: CASSPQGSNQPQHF
CDR3nt: TGTGCCAGCAGCCCTCAGGGGAGCAATCAGCCCCAGCATTTT

len: 11
j_gene: TRBJ2-2
d_gene: -
v_gene: TRBV12-3/TRBV12-4
abundance: -
CDR3aa: CASIGTGELFF
CDR3nt: TGTGCCAGCATCGGAACCGGGGAGCTGTTTTTT

len: 15
j_gene: TRBJ2-6
d_gene: TRBD2
v_gene: TRBV7-6
abundance: -
CDR3aa: CASSTGGSGANVLTF
CDR3nt: TGTGCCAGCAGCACGGGGGGATCTGGGGCCAACGTCCTGACTTTC

len: 15
j_gene: TRBJ1-3
d_gene: -
v_gene: TRBV7-9
abundance: once
CDR3aa: CASSPETEGGNTIYF
CDR3nt: TGTGCCAGCAGCCCCGAGACAGAAGGAGGAAACACCATATATTTT

len: 14
j_gene: TRBJ2-7
d_gene: TRBD1
v_gene: TRBV20-1
abundance: once
CDR3aa: CSASWQGALYEQYF
CDR3nt: TGCAGTGCTAGTTGGCAGGGGGCCCTCTACGAGCAGTACTTC

len: 16
j_gene: TRBJ1-1
d_gene: TRBD1
v_gene: TRBV3-1/TRBV3-2
abundance: -
CDR3aa: CASSQGKKQGATEAFF
CDR3nt: TGTGCCAGCAGCCAAGGAAAAAAACAGGGGGCAACTGAAGCTTTCTTT

len: 15
j_gene: TRBJ2-3
d_gene: -
v_gene: TRBV6-6
abundance: -
CDR3aa: CASSYGRLGPDTQYF
CDR3nt: TGTGCCAGCAGTTACGGGAGATTGGGGCCAGATACGCAGTATTTT

len: 13
j_gene: TRBJ1-4
d_gene: -
v_gene: TRBV2
abundance: -
CDR3aa: CASSGSLNEKLFF
CDR3nt: TGTGCCAGCAGTGGCTCGTTAAATGAAAAACTGTTTTTT

len: 13
j_gene: TRBJ1-1
d_gene: -
v_gene: TRBV29-1
abundance: -
CDR3aa: CSVVGGGGTEAFF
CDR3nt: TGCAGCGTTGTCGGCGGGGGGGGAACTGAAGCTTTCTTT

len: 14
j_gene: TRBJ1-4
d_gene: -
v_gene: TRBV2
abundance: once
CDR3aa: CASRATWYNEKLFF
CDR3nt: TGTGCCAGCAGGGCCACATGGTATAATGAAAAACTGTTTTTT

len: 15
j_gene: TRBJ1-4
d_gene: -
v_gene: TRBV28
abundance: -
CDR3aa: CASSLGAGENEKLFF
CDR3nt: TGTGCCAGCAGTTTAGGCGCAGGAGAGAATGAAAAACTGTTTTTT

len: 17
j_gene: TRBJ1-3
d_gene: -
v_gene: TRBV7-2
abundance: -
CDR3aa: CASSLEGRLVSGNTIYF
CDR3nt: TGTGCCAGCAGCTTAGAGGGCAGGCTCGTCTCTGGAAACACCATATATTTT

len: 14
j_gene: TRBJ1-1
d_gene: TRBD1
v_gene: TRBV3-1/TRBV3-2
abundance: few
CDR3aa: CASSLQTGATEAFF
CDR3nt: TGTGCCAGCAGCCTCCAGACAGGGGCCACTGAAGCTTTCTTT

len: 12
j_gene: TRBJ2-3
d_gene: TRBD2
v_gene: TRBV6-6
abundance: few
CDR3aa: CASRGLRSTQYF
CDR3nt: TGTGCCAGCAGGGGACTAAGAAGTACGCAGTATTTT

len: 14
j_gene: TRBJ2-1
d_gene: -
v_gene: TRBV9
abundance: few
CDR3aa: CASSPSVKGNEQFF
CDR3nt: TGTGCCAGCAGCCCTAGCGTGAAAGGGAATGAGCAGTTCTTC

len: 15
j_gene: TRBJ1-6
d_gene: -
v_gene: TRBV7-2
abundance: -
CDR3aa: CASVRVSSYNSPLHF
CDR3nt: TGTGCCAGCGTAAGGGTGAGCTCCTATAATTCACCCCTCCACTTT

len: 12
j_gene: TRBJ1-1
d_gene: -
v_gene: TRBV30
abundance: -
CDR3aa: CAWNVVREEAFF
CDR3nt: TGTGCCTGGAATGTAGTCAGAGAGGAAGCTTTCTTT

len: 13
j_gene: TRBJ1-1
d_gene: TRBD1
v_gene: TRBV7-8
abundance: -
CDR3aa: CASRGQGDTEAFF
CDR3nt: TGTGCCAGCAGGGGACAGGGCGACACTGAAGCTTTCTTT

len: 13
j_gene: TRBJ1-6
d_gene: -
v_gene: TRBV19
abundance: -
CDR3aa: CASNVNYNSPLHF
CDR3nt: TGTGCCAGTAATGTAAATTATAATTCACCCCTCCACTTT

len: 14
j_gene: TRBJ2-2
d_gene: -
v_gene: TRBV7-7
abundance: -
CDR3aa: CASSLAQGAGELFF
CDR3nt: TGTGCCAGCAGCTTAGCCCAGGGAGCCGGGGAGCTGTTTTTT

len: 15
j_gene: TRBJ1-6
d_gene: -
v_gene: TRBV7-8
abundance: -
CDR3aa: CASSLARGGSSPLHF
CDR3nt: TGTGCCAGCAGCTTAGCGCGGGGGGGGAGTTCACCCCTCCACTTT

len: 12
j_gene: TRBJ1-2
d_gene: -
v_gene: TRBV7-9
abundance: -
CDR3aa: CASLRRGSGYTF
CDR3nt: TGTGCCAGCCTAAGGAGGGGGTCTGGCTACACCTTC

len: 17
j_gene: TRBJ1-2
d_gene: TRBD1
v_gene: TRBV4-1
abundance: -
CDR3aa: CASSLLDRGRSMSGYTF
CDR3nt: TGCGCCAGCAGCCTGCTGGACAGGGGGCGGTCGATGAGTGGCTACACCTTC

len: 14
j_gene: TRBJ1-2
d_gene: -
v_gene: TRBV27
abundance: -
CDR3aa: CASSLVGTNYGYTF
CDR3nt: TGTGCCAGCAGTTTAGTGGGGACTAACTATGGCTACACCTTC

len: 13
j_gene: TRBJ2-1
d_gene: -
v_gene: TRBV10-2
abundance: -
CDR3aa: CASSGGSYNEQFF
CDR3nt: TGCGCCAGCAGTGGTGGCTCCTACAATGAGCAGTTCTTC

len: 14
j_gene: TRBJ2-7
d_gene: -
v_gene: TRBV6-2/TRBV6-3
abundance: once
CDR3aa: CASRLSWYPMEQYF
CDR3nt: TGTGCCAGCCGCCTGTCCTGGTACCCCATGGAGCAGTACTTC

len: 14
j_gene: TRBJ1-6
d_gene: -
v_gene: TRBV10-2
abundance: -
CDR3aa: CASRLTDTNSPLHF
CDR3nt: TGCGCCAGCCGTCTGACAGATACTAATTCACCCCTCCACTTT